These 5 T cell receptor beta chains share one sample of origin, sequenced in a study of blood T cell repertoires in COVID-19. Clones were read by immunoSEQ multiplex PCR, and TCRdb kept only the in-frame ones, dropping some. Among under 200,000 clones listed, roughly 75% were seen once. The sample consisted of peripheral blood. The receptor set was obtained from an older man with active or convalescent COVID-19.

The chain is built from TRBV7-2 and TRBJ1-2, with 7 nucleotides matching TRBD1. Germline V CDR1 and CDR2: SGHTA, FQGNSA. The CDR3 length is 13 residues. Trimming cost V 3 bases and J 3 bases; bases outside gene matches: 1. The DNA for the CDR3 is TGTGCCAGCAGCTTCGGACAGGACTATGGCTACACCTTC. Translating gives CASSFGQDYGYTF.

The chain recombines TRBV3-1 (or the pseudogene TRBV3-2) with TRBJ1-1; TRBD1 matches 7 bases. CDR3 length equals 14 residues. Trimming cost V 7 bases and J 6 bases; bases outside gene matches: 11. The V gene's germline CDR1 is LGHDT and CDR2 YNNKEL (reference sequence). The CDR3 DNA reads as TGTGCCAGCACCAACAACAGGGGTTACGCTGAAGCTTTCTTT. Its protein is CASTNNRGYAEAFF.

This clone has only one observation. The chain links TRBV5-6 to TRBJ2-3; 10 bases fit TRBD1. This CDR3 has 14 residues. Germline CDR1 and CDR2: SGHDT and YYEEEE. Trimming at V came to 7 bases and at J to 3 bases, leaving 5 bases not matched to a gene. CDR3 amino acids: CASWDRGVTDTQYF. As DNA, the CDR3 is TGTGCCAGCTGGGACAGGGGAGTTACAGATACGCAGTATTTT. Full variable domain (missing parts from reference TRBV5-6 and TRBJ2-3): DAGVTQSPTHLIKTRGQQVTLRCSPKSGHDTVSWYQQALGQGPQFIFQYYEEEERQRGNFPDRFSGHQFPNYSSELNVNALLLGDSALYLCASWDRGVTDTQYFGPGTRLTVL.

This sequence joins TRBV5-1 and TRBJ2-1, with 8 bases that match TRBD1. Losses at the gene ends were 2 bases for V and 6 bases for J; bases not matched to a gene: 7. Germline lookup yields CDR1 SGHRS and CDR2 YFSETQ. This CDR3 has 15 amino acids. This chain's CDR3 is CASSLGQGVGNEQFF. Here the CDR3 DNA reads TGCGCCAGCAGCTTAGGACAGGGTGTTGGCAATGAGCAGTTCTTC. Looking up the rest from reference TRBV5-1 and TRBJ2-1 gives the full variable domain: KAGVTQTPRYLIKTRGQQVTLSCSPISGHRSVSWYQQTPGQGLQFLFEYFSETQRNKGNFPGRFSGRQFSNSRSEMNVSTLELGDSALYLCASSLGQGVGNEQFFGPGTRLTVL.

This clone was picked up a small number of times. J is TRBJ2-5 and V is TRBV7-9, with 9 bases identical to TRBD1. Germline V gene lookup returns CDR1 SEHNR and CDR2 FQNEAQ (reference sequence). Losses at the gene ends were 9 bases for V and 5 bases for J; bases not matched to a gene: 10. This CDR3 has 14 residues. The CDR3 DNA reads TGTGCCAGTACACGCGGGACAGGGAGGGAGACCCAGTACTTC. Amino acids: CASTRGTGRETQYF.